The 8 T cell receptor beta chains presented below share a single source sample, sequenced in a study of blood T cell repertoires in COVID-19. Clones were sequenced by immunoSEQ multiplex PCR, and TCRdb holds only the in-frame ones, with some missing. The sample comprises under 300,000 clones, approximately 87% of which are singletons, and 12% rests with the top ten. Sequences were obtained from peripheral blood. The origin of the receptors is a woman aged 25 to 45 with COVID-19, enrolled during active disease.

The CDR3 loop is CASRSAVGTGTRGNQPQHF. CDR3 bases: TGTGCCAGTAGGAGCGCGGTGGGGACAGGTACAAGAGGCAATCAGCCCCAGCATTTT. The rearrangement links TRBV19 to TRBJ1-5; TRBD1 matches 8 bases. The CDR3 sequence is 19 residues long. V trimming: 6 bases; J trimming: 2 bases; junction bases outside the gene matches: 18. Per the germline V gene, CDR1 is LNHDA and CDR2 is SQIVND (reference sequence).

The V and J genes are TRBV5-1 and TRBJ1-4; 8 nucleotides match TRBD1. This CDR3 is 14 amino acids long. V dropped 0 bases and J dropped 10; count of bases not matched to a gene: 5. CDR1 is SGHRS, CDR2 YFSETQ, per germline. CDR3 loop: CASSLGTGWGKLFF. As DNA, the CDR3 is TGCGCCAGCAGCTTGGGGACAGGGTGGGGAAAACTGTTTTTT.

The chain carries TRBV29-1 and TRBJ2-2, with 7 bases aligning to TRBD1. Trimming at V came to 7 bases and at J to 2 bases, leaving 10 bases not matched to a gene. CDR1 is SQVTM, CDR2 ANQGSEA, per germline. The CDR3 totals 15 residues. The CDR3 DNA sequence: TGCAGCGCCTACGACGGGACAGTAAACACCGGGGAGCTGTTTTTT. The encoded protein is CSAYDGTVNTGELFF.

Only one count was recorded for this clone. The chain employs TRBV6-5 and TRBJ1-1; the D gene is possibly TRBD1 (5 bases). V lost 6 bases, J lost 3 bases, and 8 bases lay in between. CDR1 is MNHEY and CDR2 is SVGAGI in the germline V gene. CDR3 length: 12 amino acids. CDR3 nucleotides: TGTGCCAGCAGCACAGGCGACACTGAAGCTTTCTTT. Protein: CASSTGDTEAFF.

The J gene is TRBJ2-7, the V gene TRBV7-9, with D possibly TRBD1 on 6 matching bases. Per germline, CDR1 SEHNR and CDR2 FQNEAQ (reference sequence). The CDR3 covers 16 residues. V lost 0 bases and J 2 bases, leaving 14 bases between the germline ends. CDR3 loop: CASSLAASDSPYEQYF. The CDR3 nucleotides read TGTGCCAGCAGCTTAGCCGCCTCGGACAGCCCCTACGAGCAGTACTTC.

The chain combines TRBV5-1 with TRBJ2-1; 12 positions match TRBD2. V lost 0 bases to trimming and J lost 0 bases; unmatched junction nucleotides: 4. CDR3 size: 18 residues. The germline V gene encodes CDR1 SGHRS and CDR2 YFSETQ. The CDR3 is CASSLGLAGVLSYNEQFF. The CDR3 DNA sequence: TGCGCCAGCAGCTTGGGACTAGCGGGGGTCCTCTCCTACAATGAGCAGTTCTTC.

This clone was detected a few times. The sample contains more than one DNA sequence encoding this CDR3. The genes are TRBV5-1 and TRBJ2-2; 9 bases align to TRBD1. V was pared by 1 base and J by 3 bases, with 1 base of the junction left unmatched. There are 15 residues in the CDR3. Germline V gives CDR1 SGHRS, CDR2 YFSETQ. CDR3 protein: CASSLRQGDTGELFF. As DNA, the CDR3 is TGCGCCAGCAGCTTGAGACAGGGGGACACCGGGGAGCTGTTTTTT.

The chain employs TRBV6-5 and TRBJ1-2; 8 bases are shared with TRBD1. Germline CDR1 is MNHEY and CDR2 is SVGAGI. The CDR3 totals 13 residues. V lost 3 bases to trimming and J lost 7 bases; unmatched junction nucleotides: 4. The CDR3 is CASSYQGATGYTF. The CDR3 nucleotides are TGTGCCAGCAGTTATCAGGGGGCGACTGGCTACACCTTC.